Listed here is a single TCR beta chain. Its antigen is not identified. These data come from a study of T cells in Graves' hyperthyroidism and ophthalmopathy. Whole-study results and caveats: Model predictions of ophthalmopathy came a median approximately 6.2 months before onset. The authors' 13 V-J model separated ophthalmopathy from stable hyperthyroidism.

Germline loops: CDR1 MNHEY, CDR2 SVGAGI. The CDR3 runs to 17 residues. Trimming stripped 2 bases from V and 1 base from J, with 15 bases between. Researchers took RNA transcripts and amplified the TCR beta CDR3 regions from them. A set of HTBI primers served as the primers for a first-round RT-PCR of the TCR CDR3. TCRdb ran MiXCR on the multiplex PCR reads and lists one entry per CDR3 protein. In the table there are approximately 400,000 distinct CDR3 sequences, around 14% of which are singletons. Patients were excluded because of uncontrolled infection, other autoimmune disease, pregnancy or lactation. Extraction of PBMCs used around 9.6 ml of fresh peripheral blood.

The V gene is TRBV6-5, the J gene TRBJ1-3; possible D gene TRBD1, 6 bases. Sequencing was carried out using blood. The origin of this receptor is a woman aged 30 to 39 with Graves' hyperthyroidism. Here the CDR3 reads CASSYLGGLRSGNTIYF. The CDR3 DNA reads TGTGCCAGCAGTTACCTCGGGGGCCTCCGGTCTGGAAACACCATATATTTT.